One sample yielded the 4 T cell receptor beta chains listed below, sequenced in a study of T cell responses to AZD1222 COVID-19 vaccine. The method was immunoSEQ multiplex PCR; TCRdb's version includes in-frame clones alone and lacks a portion of them. The sample contains 130,000 to 150,000 clones, roughly 89% of which appear only once. The sample here was peripheral blood, taken on day 0 of AZD1222 vaccination. The receptors come from an adult in good health.

The chain links TRBV7-8 to TRBJ2-1; no clear D. CDR1 SGHVS and CDR2 FQNEAQ come from the germline V gene. The CDR3 is 11 residues long. Deletions cut 2 bases from V and 8 bases from J, with 4 bases between. The CDR3 loop reads CASSLYHEQFF. The CDR3 DNA is TGTGCCAGCAGCTTATACCATGAGCAGTTCTTC.

The gene calls are TRBV20-1 and TRBJ2-7, with a weak D call TRBD1 (6 bases). Germline V gene lookup returns CDR1 DFQATT and CDR2 SNEGSKA (reference sequence). Trimming cost V 3 bases and J 3 bases, with 6 bases left between them. This CDR3 region has 11 residues. This CDR3 is CSARDSYEQYF. CDR3 in DNA: TGCAGTGCTAGGGACAGCTACGAGCAGTACTTC.

The rearrangement uses TRBV30 and TRBJ1-1; 9 nucleotides match TRBD1. The CDR3 sequence is 17 residues long. V dropped 4 bases and J dropped 4; count of bases not matched to a gene: 16. Germline CDR1 reads GTSNPN; CDR2 reads SVGIG (reference sequence). The CDR3 here is CAWKPGTPKDRGTEAFF. CDR3 coding DNA: TGTGCCTGGAAACCCGGGACCCCGAAGGACAGGGGCACTGAAGCTTTCTTT.

This chain uses TRBV25-1 with TRBJ1-2; the D is unclear. Germline values: CDR1 MGHDK, CDR2 SYGVNS. The CDR3 loop spans 11 amino acids. The V gene lost 3 bases and the J gene lost 5 bases, with 4 bases spanning the gap. This chain's CDR3 is CASSDGYGYTF. For the CDR3, the DNA is TGTGCCAGCAGTGATGGATATGGCTACACCTTC.